Presented here are 17 T cell receptor beta chains from one specimen sequenced in a study of blood T cell repertoires in COVID-19. Using immunoSEQ multiplex PCR, the repertoire was profiled, and TCRdb retains in-frame clones only, with some absent. Among fewer than 300,000 clones listed, roughly 86% were seen once. Sequenced material: peripheral blood. These receptor sequences come from a man aged 40-55 years who had recovered from COVID-19.

The J gene is TRBJ2-7, the V gene TRBV7-6, with 13 bases lining up with TRBD2. The CDR3 length is 16 residues. Germline V lookup: CDR1 SGHVS, CDR2 FNYEAQ. With V trimmed by 5 bases and J by 5 bases, 9 bases remained unmatched. The CDR3 nucleotides read TGTGCCAGCAGCCCTAGGACTAGCGGGGGTTGGGACGAGCAGTACTTC. Translating it yields CASSPRTSGGWDEQYF.

This clone was counted a single time. V and J are TRBV10-3 and TRBJ1-5; a possible D gene is TRBD1 (5 bases). Trimming took 3 bases from V and 6 from J, leaving 12 bases between them. There are 14 residues in the CDR3. Looked up from germline, CDR1 is ENHRY and CDR2 is SYGVKD. Written as DNA, the CDR3 is TGTGCCATCAGTGATAGGAGGGGTGGTCAGCCCCAGCATTTT. Its protein product is CAISDRRGGQPQHF.

This clone was counted only a few times. V is TRBV4-3 and J is TRBJ2-1; tentatively, D is TRBD2 (5 bases). CDR1 and CDR2 (germline): LGHNA, YSLEER. V lost 2 bases to trimming and J lost 5 bases, with 10 bases between them. CDR3 length equals 14 residues. CDR3 coding DNA: TGCGCCAGCAGCCAACAGGAGGTAAACAATGAGCAGTTCTTC. Translation gives CASSQQEVNNEQFF.

The V and J genes are TRBV18 and TRBJ1-3; maybe TRBD1 (6 bases). The CDR3 has 17 residues. V dropped 1 base and J dropped 4 bases, with 17 bases sitting between them. Germline V gives CDR1 KGHSH, CDR2 LQKENI. The CDR3, as DNA: TGTGCCAGCTCACCACTACAGGGTAGTGTCGGAGGAAACACCATATATTTT. Translation gives CASSPLQGSVGGNTIYF.

This chain links TRBV18 with TRBJ2-3; the match to TRBD2 covers 8 bases. The germline CDR1 and CDR2 sequences are KGHSH and LQKENI. V shed 5 bases, J shed 3 bases, and the junction held 10 bases outside the gene matches. This CDR3 is built from 16 residues. DNA of the CDR3: TGTGCCAGCTCATCATACACTGGCGGGAGGACAGATACGCAGTATTTT. Its translation: CASSSYTGGRTDTQYF.

The gene calls are TRBV6-6 and TRBJ1-4; D is unresolved. V dropped 0 bases and J dropped 8 bases, with 10 bases sitting between them. The CDR3 extends over 14 amino acids. Germline CDR1 MNHNY, CDR2 SVGAGI (reference sequence). The CDR3 DNA reads TGTGCCAGCAGTTACTCGAGAGGTCGCGAAAAACTGTTTTTT. Translated: CASSYSRGREKLFF.

This chain links TRBV7-2 with TRBJ2-7; 7 nucleotides line up with TRBD1. The length of the CDR3 is 15 residues. V trimming: 1 base; J trimming: 2 bases; junction bases outside the gene matches: 5. Germline CDR1 is SGHTA and CDR2 is FQGNSA. CDR3 in amino acids: CASSLVVTGPYEQYF. The CDR3 DNA reads as TGTGCCAGCAGCTTAGTGGTGACAGGGCCCTACGAGCAGTACTTC.

The rearrangement uses TRBV15 and TRBJ2-1; D remains unclear. Germline V lookup: CDR1 LNHNV, CDR2 YYDKDF (reference sequence). The CDR3 loop spans 13 amino acids. The V and J ends lost 0 bases and 6 bases respectively, with 6 bases between them. The CDR3 DNA reads as TGTGCCACCAGCAGAGATTTCCTCAATGAGCAGTTCTTC. Translating it yields CATSRDFLNEQFF.

This chain connects TRBV24-1 to TRBJ1-1; 7 nucleotides align to TRBD1. CDR3 size: 15 residues. In germline, CDR1 is KGHDR, CDR2 SFDVKD. After removal of 10 bases from V and 1 base from J, the junction contained 11 bases not matched to a gene. Here the CDR3 DNA reads TGTGCCACTCCCAAGGCGGACAGGCGGAACACTGAAGCTTTCTTT. Amino acids: CATPKADRRNTEAFF.

J is TRBJ2-2 and V is TRBV5-1, with D perhaps matching TRBD1 (6 bases). Trimming left V 6 bases short and J 6 bases short, with 15 bases between. This CDR3 is built from 14 residues. The germline CDR1 and CDR2 sequences are SGHRS and YFSETQ. CDR3 residues: CASNRQVGAGELFF. CDR3 bases: TGCGCCAGCAACCGACAGGTTGGGGCCGGGGAGCTGTTTTTT.

The rearrangement uses TRBV3-1 (or the pseudogene TRBV3-2) and TRBJ2-3; 8 positions match TRBD2. This CDR3 is built from 16 residues. The J segment lost 2 bases and the V segment lost 4 bases, leaving 8 bases of the junction unmatched. The germline V gene has CDR1 LGHDT and CDR2 YNNKEL (reference sequence). In nucleotides, the CDR3 is TGTGCCAGCAGCCTTTTACGGGGGGGCTTCACAGATACGCAGTATTTT. Its protein is CASSLLRGGFTDTQYF.

The rearrangement joins TRBV11-2 to TRBJ2-1; 8 bases agree with TRBD2. CDR3 size: 16 residues. J lost 1 base, V lost 1 base, and 3 bases had no gene match. CDR1 and CDR2 from the germline V gene are SGHAT and FQNNGV. DNA for the CDR3: TGTGCCAGCAGCTTAGGACTAGCGCTGTCCTACAATGAGCAGTTCTTC. Translating it yields CASSLGLALSYNEQFF.

The V call is TRBV3-1 (or the pseudogene TRBV3-2), the J call TRBJ2-7; a weak D match, TRBD2 (5 bases). The CDR3 extends over 14 amino acids. Germline values: CDR1 LGHDT, CDR2 YNNKEL (reference sequence). V was cut by 0 bases and J by 2 bases, with 8 bases left in between. The CDR3, as DNA: TGTGCCAGCAGCCAAGACCCGACTACCTACGAGCAGTACTTC. This translates into CASSQDPTTYEQYF.

This clone has only one observation. The chain recombines TRBV10-1 with TRBJ2-2, with D possibly being TRBD1 (5 bases). The V and J ends lost 5 bases and 4 bases respectively, with 11 bases between them. Germline loops: CDR1 WNHNN, CDR2 SYGVQD (reference sequence). This CDR3 is 14 amino acids long. Here the CDR3 reads CASSPRTGTGELFF. CDR3 in DNA: TGCGCCAGCAGTCCACGCACAGGCACCGGGGAGCTGTTTTTT.

A single count supports this clone. The J gene is TRBJ2-3, the V gene TRBV7-2; 12 nucleotides match TRBD2. After removal of 4 bases from V and 7 bases from J, the junction contained 12 bases not matched to a gene. Per the germline V gene, CDR1 is SGHTA and CDR2 is FQGNSA. The CDR3 sequence is 17 residues long. CDR3 DNA sequence: TGTGCCAGCAGCTCCCCCCAGGGGCTAGCGGGGGGGCATACGCAGTATTTT. Protein: CASSSPQGLAGGHTQYF.

The chain is built from TRBV9 and TRBJ2-3; 9 bases align to TRBD2. The V segment lost 1 base and the J segment 6 bases; nucleotides outside the gene matches: 6. The CDR3 is made up of 15 amino acids. Germline V gene data show CDR1 as SGDLS and CDR2 as YYNGEE. The CDR3 spells CASSVLAGGRDTQYF. The CDR3 DNA is TGTGCCAGCAGCGTATTGGCGGGAGGGAGGGATACGCAGTATTTT.

This chain joins TRBV10-3 and TRBJ1-2; TRBD1 might be the D (6 bases). The CDR3 runs to 15 residues. CDR1 ENHRY and CDR2 SYGVKD come from the germline V gene. V dropped 6 bases and J dropped 0 bases, with 14 bases sitting between them. This CDR3 is CAIRRTVDTNYGYTF. The CDR3 DNA sequence: TGTGCCATCAGGAGGACAGTGGATACTAACTATGGCTACACCTTC.